This section outlines one TCR beta chain sequence together with its context. PCR involved 60 Vbeta and 13 Jbeta primers. Data came from immunoSEQ multiplex PCR; TCRdb stores just in-frame clones and leaves some out. The sample yields roughly 140,000 clones, about 60% seen once. This sample was included in a study of cytomegalovirus exposure and HLA in healthy donors. Study background: Previous work identified roughly 120 million unique TCR beta sequences from about 200 million T cells.

The receptor was derived from a woman in her fifties or sixties in good health and CMV-seropositive. Sequenced input: PBMCs.

The CDR3 sequence: CASSIGLALTGELFF. CDR3 nucleotides: TGTGCCAGCAGCATCGGACTAGCACTTACCGGGGAGCTGTTTTTT. V is TRBV7-2 and J is TRBJ2-2; the match to TRBD2 covers 8 bases. Germline values: CDR1 SGHTA, CDR2 FQGNSA. This CDR3 region has 15 residues. After removal of 5 bases from V and 5 bases from J, the junction contained 7 bases not matched to a gene.